The text below deals with one T cell receptor beta chain. The antigen remains undetermined. The CDR3 runs to 15 residues. V was clipped by 3 bases and J by 7 bases, with 13 bases between them. CDR1 is MNHNS, CDR2 SASEGT, per germline. This entry belongs to a study of post-analysis software for immune sequencing data. Unique molecular identifiers had been added to the TCR beta cDNA libraries. TCRdb reprocessed the PCR reads via MiXCR and lists one record per CDR3 protein. The sample holds hundreds of thousands of distinct CDR3 sequences, approximately 30% seen once. Overall study results and limits: A few TRBV segments occurring more often in patients than controls included TRBV5-6, TRBV5-1 and TRBV20-1.

The sequenced material came from blood. This sequence was found in a girl under 18 with multiple sclerosis. The V gene is TRBV6-1, the J gene TRBJ1-6, with D possibly matching TRBD1 (5 bases). CDR3 DNA: TGTGCCAGCAGTGAGTGGGGACGGCTCAATTCACCCCTCCACTTT. This gives the protein CASSEWGRLNSPLHF.